The text below deals with one T cell receptor (beta chain). This clone's antigen is unknown. The sample holds no much larger clone one base away, and base qualities are not on file. The library was produced with the immunoSEQ multiplex PCR assay. To provide template for TCR sequencing, every sample had RNA extracted and reverse transcribed into cDNA. SuperScript III was used to make first-strand cDNA, primed with a 2:1 mix of oligo-dT and random hexamers. A synthetic immune receptor repertoire was used to gauge amplification bias, and whatever bias remained was removed computationally. The study's own analysis went as follows. Raw reads were preprocessed to remove errors, and CDR3 was defined by IMGT conventions from the conserved cysteine to phenylalanine. Clonality was calculated as 1 minus Shannon entropy normalized by log2 of the number of productive unique TCRs. Whether scalp clones were CD4 or CD8 was inferred by matching scalp TCRbeta sequences against CD4 and CD8 repertoires sorted from blood. TCRdb stores this immuneACCESS table with in-frame sequences only. Part of the clones is absent; in the studies checked, under half of the shortfall reflects unresolved V genes, and no reason is known for the rest. The DNA gave D and trimming, while V, J and clone size come from that table. Recorded for this sample are fewer than 250,000 clones; around 60% of them occurred a single time. In total, the top ten clones hold approximately 1.4% of the sample.

This record comes from a study of CD8+ T cells in alopecia areata listed by TCRdb under 2018. Looking at the study overall: The treated patients, all with moderate-to-severe alopecia areata, were enrolled in an open-label pilot trial of oral tofacitinib given at 5 to 10 mg twice daily. Tofacitinib was administered for 6 to 18 months, and 6 months of follow-up off drug were then conducted to assess delayed response and recurrence. For the treated patients, the SALT score, which quantifies what percentage of scalp surface area is affected, served as the measure of disease severity. High-throughput TCRbeta sequencing was used to examine T cell clonal expansion in alopecia areata in both the C3H/HeJ mouse model and human patients. Human TCRbeta sequencing covered scalp tissue and sorted CD4+ and CD8+ peripheral blood T cells from patchy and totalis/universalis alopecia areata patients and healthy controls. Tofacitinib-treated patients had biopsies at baseline and at 4 and 24 weeks of treatment, with a later scalp biopsy in several patients. Clonality in the scalp was compared among normal scalp (n=4), patchy alopecia areata scalp (n=8), and alopecia totalis/universalis scalp (n=8). The RNA source kit depended on sample type: the PAXgene miRNA kit for fixed scalp, the miRNeasy kit for PBMCs, and the RNeasy kit for mouse skin. TCRbeta CDR3 regions were amplified by immunoSEQ multiplex PCR using 35 Vbeta forward and 13 Jbeta reverse primers.

General study outcomes and caveats: Shared TCR sequences between patients were less evident than in mice, which may be partly attributable to HLA diversity in the patient population. Because the treated cohort was small and had just a single nonresponder, larger studies are needed to establish links between baseline CD8+ expansion and response. Unlike mouse skin, which is dominated by gammadelta T cells, normal human skin has resident alphabeta T cells that are also sequenced, and this complicates analysis of the scalp TCR repertoire. Lesional scalp, especially in alopecia totalis/universalis, showed higher clonality and more expanded CD8+ clones than normal scalp, suggesting antigenic drive. Many expanded lesional clones persisted in scalp and blood during tofacitinib treatment, which may partly explain relapse after stopping treatment. Tofacitinib significantly lowered scalp clonality and the number of expanded CD8+ clones among the top 100 scalp clones.

The germline V gene (reference sequence) sets CDR1 to GTSNPN and CDR2 to SVGIG. Trimming removed 3 bases from V and 3 bases from J, leaving 19 bases between the germline ends. Reading from cysteine to phenylalanine, the CDR3 counts 16 amino acids. Only the CDR3 part of the read is kept: 48 bases, read in frame from the first base. In the paper's terms, the treatment or condition label means: oral pan-JAK inhibitor, 5-10 mg twice daily. Peripheral blood and lesional scalp punch biopsies were obtained from patients with alopecia areata. PBMCs were separated by density centrifugation and stained for CD3, CD4 and CD8, after which CD4+ and CD8+ T cells were sorted on a FACSAria.

The sequence was obtained from a human donor with alopecia areata. The sample was CD4+ T cells sorted from blood, taken at approximately week 49, from a patient treated with tofacitinib. Here the chain combines TRBV30 and TRBJ2-3; the D gene could be either TRBD1 or TRBD2, each agreeing at 5 bases. For the CDR3, the sequence is CAWSDTFLWGTDTQYF. The nucleotide sequence is TGTGCCTGGAGCGATACATTCCTTTGGGGGACAGATACGCAGTATTTT.